This TCR beta chain was sequenced for a study of tumor-infiltrating lymphocytes in primary liver carcinoma. This CDR3 has 15 amino acids. The V gene's germline CDR1 is MDHEN and CDR2 SYDVKM. The researchers obtained blood RNA from unsorted whole blood and also extracted germline DNA. Details on this clonotype: Possible read error: a much larger clone is one base away.

Production of TCR beta cDNA used approximately 480 ng total RNA together with a constant-region primer. Three nested multiplex PCR rounds, a slightly modified ARM-PCR method, built the TCR beta libraries. Running approximately 10 cycles apiece, the first two PCR rounds relied on TRBV1-TRBV30 forward primers together with a C-beta reverse primer. A single record per CDR3 protein comes from TCRdb applying MiXCR to the multiplex PCR reads. The data hold about 200,000 distinct CDR3 sequences, with around three fifths observed a single time. This TCR was recovered from a woman aged 55-75 years with primary liver carcinoma and hepatitis B virus infection. The chain couples TRBV28 to TRBJ1-3; the D gene is possibly TRBD1 (6 bases). The sample was peripheral blood. CDR3 bases: TGTGCCAGCAGTTTAAGCGCGGGGGCAGGAAGCACCATATATTTT. This translates into CASSLSAGAGSTIYF.